The clone carrying this TCR beta chain is a singleton in its sample. This sample is drawn from a study of shared clonotypes between healthy human individuals. Libraries were prepared by immunoSEQ multiplex PCR; TCRdb keeps only in-frame clonotypes and omits some of them. Among millions of clones listed, roughly 91% were seen once. CD45RO-negative, CCR7-selected cells formed the naive CD8 fraction, which excluded terminally differentiated effector memory CD45RA+ cells. The sequencing input was naive CD8+ T cells from PBMCs. This receptor was obtained from a man aged 18-30 years in good health. Some clones in this sample may be carry-over from other donors' samples.

The DNA of the CDR3 is TGTGCCAGCAGTGAACAGACGGGAGGGCCCCCCTACGAGCAGTACTTC. As protein: CASSEQTGGPPYEQYF. This chain uses TRBV2 with TRBJ2-7; 8 bases map to TRBD2. V gave up 2 bases and J gave up 2 bases; unmatched junction bases: 8. Germline V CDR1 and CDR2: SNHLY, FYNNEI. The CDR3 consists of 16 residues.